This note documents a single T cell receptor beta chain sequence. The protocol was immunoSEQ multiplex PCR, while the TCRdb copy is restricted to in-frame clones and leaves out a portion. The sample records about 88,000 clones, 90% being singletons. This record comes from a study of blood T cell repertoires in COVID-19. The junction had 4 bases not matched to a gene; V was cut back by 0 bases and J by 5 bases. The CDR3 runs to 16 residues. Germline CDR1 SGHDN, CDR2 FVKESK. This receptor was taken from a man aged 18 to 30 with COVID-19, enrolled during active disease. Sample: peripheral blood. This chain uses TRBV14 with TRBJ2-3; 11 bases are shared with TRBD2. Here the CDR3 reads CASSQDPSGRRDTQYF. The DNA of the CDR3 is TGTGCCAGCAGCCAAGACCCTAGCGGGAGGAGAGATACGCAGTATTTT.